The 30 T cell receptor beta chains below come from one sample, sequenced in a study of blood T cells in healthy people across ages. A second about 7 to 11 cycle PCR used barcoded and J-beta primers. TCRdb called the 5' RACE reads again in MiXCR, with one record for every CDR3 protein. The data show roughly 680,000 distinct CDR3 sequences, 52% seen once. Source material: blood. The receptors were gathered from a woman aged 80 or over in good health.

This clonotype came up a few times. The chain carries TRBV3-1 and TRBJ1-1; 7 bases align to TRBD1. Germline-derived CDR1 and CDR2 are LGHDT and YNNKEL (reference sequence). The CDR3 is 16 amino acids. V lost 2 bases, J lost 6 bases, and 12 bases stayed unmatched. CDR3 nucleotides: TGTGCCAGCAGCCAATACTCGAAGGGGGGACAGTCTGAAGCTTTCTTT. It translates to CASSQYSKGGQSEAFF.

This clonotype was detected many times. This chain connects TRBV7-6 to TRBJ2-5, with 8 bases fitting TRBD1. J gave up 5 bases and V 5 bases, and 10 bases lay outside the gene matches. CDR3 length equals 15 residues. CDR1 and CDR2 from the germline V gene are SGHVS and FNYEAQ. This CDR3 is CASSKGQGKGETQYF. As DNA, the CDR3 is TGTGCCAGCAGCAAAGGACAGGGAAAAGGGGAGACCCAGTACTTC.

The V call is TRBV5-1, the J call TRBJ1-1; D gene uncertain. Trimming took off 0 bases at V and 0 bases at J, with 12 bases between the two ends. Germline V gives CDR1 SGHRS, CDR2 YFSETQ. The CDR3 is 16 residues long. CDR3 sequence reads: CASSLDRGSLNTEAFF. The CDR3, as DNA: TGCGCCAGCAGCTTGGATAGAGGGTCCCTGAACACTGAAGCTTTCTTT.

In regard to this clonotype: One end of the junction fails to match germline, which may point to a read error. This chain uses TRBV20-1 with TRBJ1-6, with D unresolved. The CDR3 spans 12 residues. CDR1 DFQATT and CDR2 SNEGSKA come from the germline V gene (reference sequence). The CDR3 DNA sequence: TGCAGTGCTAGGATCCGGAATTCACCCCCCCACTTT. Encoded protein: CSARIRNSPPHF.

This clonotype has more than one count but fewer than ten. The gene calls are TRBV7-9 and TRBJ1-6; D unresolved. This CDR3 contains 17 residues. The V and J ends lost 2 bases and 9 bases respectively, with 20 bases between them. Germline V gene lookup returns CDR1 SEHNR and CDR2 FQNEAQ (reference sequence). The chain's CDR3 is CASSLQDWGGRRSPLHF. DNA of the CDR3: TGTGCCAGCAGCTTACAGGATTGGGGAGGGCGACGTTCACCCCTCCACTTT.

This clonotype was recorded at least ten times. The chain is built from TRBV20-1 and TRBJ2-1, with D perhaps matching TRBD1 or TRBD2 (5 bases each). Germline-derived CDR1 and CDR2 are DFQATT and SNEGSKA (reference sequence). Trimming stripped 5 bases from V and 4 bases from J, with 21 bases between. The CDR3 contains 16 residues. For the CDR3, the DNA is TGCAGTGCTCCCTCGGTCGGTGGGACCAATTACAATGAGCAGTTCTTC. Its protein product is CSAPSVGGTNYNEQFF.

Concerning this clonotype itself: One end of the junction varies from germline; a read error may be responsible. The CDR3 sequence: CASSGTGGAYNGQFF. The CDR3 DNA reads as TGTGCCAGCAGCGGGACAGGGGGCGCTTACAATGGGCAGTTCTTC. This sequence joins TRBV27 and TRBJ2-1; 12 positions agree with TRBD1. There are 15 residues in the CDR3. Germline assignment: CDR1 MNHEY and CDR2 SMNVEV (reference sequence).

J is TRBJ1-5 and V is TRBV27; TRBD1 agrees at 8 bases. Trimming removed 5 bases from V and 2 bases from J; junction bases left unmatched: 5. From germline, CDR1 is MNHEY and CDR2 SMNVEV (reference sequence). The CDR3 sequence is 15 residues long. The CDR3 DNA follows: TGTGCCAGCAGTCCTCAGGGGGCCGGCAATCAGCCCCAGCATTTT. Its protein is CASSPQGAGNQPQHF.

About this clonotype itself: This may come from a read error, since a much larger clone is one base off. The J gene is TRBJ2-1, the V gene TRBV7-9, with no clear D. V lost 8 bases, J lost 4 bases, and 15 bases lay in between. The germline CDR1 and CDR2 sequences are SEHNR and FQNEAQ (reference sequence). This CDR3 is 14 amino acids long. CDR3 nucleotides: TGTGCCAGCGACCAGGAGCATTGGTACAATGAGCAGTTCTTC. It yields the protein CASDQEHWYNEQFF.

This clonotype was seen only a few times. This chain joins TRBV27 and TRBJ2-1, with D maybe TRBD2 (6 bases). The V gene's germline CDR1 is MNHEY and CDR2 SMNVEV (reference sequence). The CDR3 length is 17 residues. Trimming shortened V by 5 bases and J by 9 bases, and 26 bases separated the two germline ends. CDR3 sequence: CASSPTVSSETRGEQFF. In nucleotides, the CDR3 is TGTGCCAGCAGTCCTACCGTATCTAGCGAGACTAGGGGTGAGCAGTTCTTC.

The rearrangement joins TRBV2 to TRBJ2-7; D gene unclear. The DNA end is a closer match to TRBJ2-5, so the J assignment may be wrong. The length of the CDR3 is 11 residues. CDR1 SNHLY and CDR2 FYNNEI come from the germline V gene. The CDR3 DNA sequence: TGTGCCAGCAATACGGAAAAGACCCAGTACTTC. Translated, it gives CASNTEKTQYF.

In the case of this clonotype: A much larger clonotype is one base distant, so this may be a read error. This chain connects TRBV9 to TRBJ2-5, with 14 bases aligning to TRBD2. The CDR3 length is 19 residues. Germline loops: CDR1 SGDLS, CDR2 YYNGEE. V trimming: 2 bases; J trimming: 1 base; junction bases outside the gene matches: 10. The CDR3 spells CASSVTLPTSGGGQETQYF. For the CDR3, the DNA is TGTGCCAGCAGCGTGACCCTTCCGACTAGCGGGGGGGGCCAAGAGACCCAGTACTTC.

The chain carries TRBV29-1 and TRBJ2-5; the D is unclear. Trimming shortened V by 4 bases and J by 3 bases, and 9 bases separated the two germline ends. CDR1 is SQVTM, CDR2 ANQGSEA, per germline. The CDR3 loop spans 12 amino acids. CDR3 sequence (DNA): TGCAGCGTTGTCTGGGGAAAAGAGACCCAGTACTTC. Amino acids: CSVVWGKETQYF.

The gene calls are TRBV12-3 or TRBV12-4 and TRBJ2-6; no clear D. CDR3 length: 14 residues. Between the trimmed V and J ends, which lost 7 bases and 0 bases, there was a span of 7 bases. The CDR3 spells CASTDRSGANVLTF. In DNA, the CDR3 is TGTGCCAGCACAGACCGCTCTGGGGCCAACGTCCTGACTTTC.

CDR3 protein: CASSPIAGVNEQYF. Written as DNA, the CDR3 is TGTGCCAGCAGCCCCATAGCGGGAGTCAACGAGCAGTACTTC. V usage is TRBV7-2 and J usage is TRBJ2-7; TRBD2 matches at 9 bases. The CDR3 is made up of 14 amino acids. Germline V gives CDR1 SGHTA, CDR2 FQGNSA. V was clipped by 5 bases and J by 5 bases; unmatched bases: 7.

The genes are TRBV12-3 or TRBV12-4 and TRBJ2-6; 7 nucleotides match TRBD2. This CDR3 is 16 amino acids long. V lost 7 bases and J lost 0; bases outside the gene matches: 6. The CDR3 protein is CASKLGGISGANVLTF. The DNA of the CDR3 is TGTGCCAGCAAACTGGGGGGGATCTCTGGGGCCAACGTCCTGACTTTC.

The chain employs TRBV5-6 and TRBJ2-6; D might be TRBD2 (6 bases). V lost 0 bases and J lost 4, with 14 bases in between. CDR1 SGHDT and CDR2 YYEEEE come from the germline V gene. This CDR3 region has 17 residues. CDR3 DNA: TGTGCCAGCAGCTTGGCGGGGGTGGGATCCGGGGCCAACGTCCTGACTTTC. Its translation: CASSLAGVGSGANVLTF.

This chain links TRBV27 with TRBJ2-7; D gene uncertain. The length of the CDR3 is 10 residues. Germline lookup yields CDR1 MNHEY and CDR2 SMNVEV (reference sequence). Trimming took 10 bases from V and 3 from J, leaving 7 bases between them. CDR3 DNA: TGTGCCACCGGTGGCTACGAGCAGTACTTC. As protein: CATGGYEQYF.

This clonotype was counted at least ten times. One base away lies a much larger clone, so this may be a sequencing read error. The chain carries TRBV6-5 and TRBJ2-7, with D possibly TRBD1 on 5 matching bases. V lost 11 bases and J 7 bases, leaving 18 bases between the germline ends. Germline V gene data show CDR1 as MNHEY and CDR2 as SVGAGI. The CDR3 is 12 amino acids. CDR3 region: CAARGSINEQYF. The CDR3 DNA reads as TGTGCCGCAAGGGGCTCCATCAATGAGCAGTACTTC.

V usage is TRBV6-6 and J usage is TRBJ2-7, with 8 bases identical to TRBD1. The CDR3 loop spans 15 amino acids. The germline CDR1 and CDR2 sequences are MNHNY and SVGAGI (reference sequence). Germline trimming cut 6 bases from V and 6 bases from J; bases unmatched to any gene: 13. The CDR3 coding sequence is TGTGCCAGCAGCCCGAGCCGGACAGGGTATGGCGAGCAGTACTTC. Amino acids: CASSPSRTGYGEQYF.

The V call is TRBV24-1, the J call TRBJ2-3, with 10 nucleotides matching TRBD1. V trimming: 4 bases; J trimming: 0 bases; junction bases outside the gene matches: 3. The V gene's germline CDR1 is KGHDR and CDR2 SFDVKD. The CDR3 consists of 16 residues. This CDR3 reads CATSDWTGGSTDTQYF. CDR3 coding DNA: TGTGCCACCAGTGACTGGACAGGGGGAAGCACAGATACGCAGTATTTT.

This clonotype was recorded at least ten times. This chain joins TRBV29-1 and TRBJ2-1; D is uncertain. The V and J ends lost 5 bases and 4 bases respectively, with 3 bases between them. From germline, CDR1 is SQVTM and CDR2 ANQGSEA. This CDR3 is 10 amino acids long. This CDR3 is CSVKYNEQFF. CDR3 DNA: TGCAGCGTTAAGTACAATGAGCAGTTCTTC.

The chain employs TRBV29-1 and TRBJ2-7; 7 nucleotides match TRBD1. Gene TRBJ2-5 matches the end of the DNA better, so the J call may be wrong. CDR3 size: 12 residues. The germline V gene encodes CDR1 SQVTM and CDR2 ANQGSEA. This CDR3 reads CSVSRGRETQYF. CDR3 nucleotides: TGCAGCGTTTCTAGGGGGCGGGAGACCCAGTACTTC.

In its sample, this clonotype was seen once. The rearrangement joins TRBV5-1 to TRBJ2-2, with D hard to call. Germline-derived CDR1 and CDR2 are SGHRS and YFSETQ. This CDR3 is built from 13 residues. Deletions cut 7 bases from V and 2 bases from J, with 9 bases between. The CDR3 loop is CASWATNTGELFF. The CDR3 DNA reads TGCGCCAGCTGGGCCACCAACACCGGGGAGCTGTTTTTT.

The V and J genes are TRBV20-1 and TRBJ2-3; 8 bases line up with TRBD2. This CDR3 is built from 13 residues. The J segment lost 2 bases and the V segment lost 3 bases, leaving 1 base of the junction unmatched. CDR1 DFQATT and CDR2 SNEGSKA come from the germline V gene (reference sequence). This CDR3 is CSARREATDTQYF. CDR3 sequence (DNA): TGCAGTGCTAGGCGGGAGGCCACAGATACGCAGTATTTT.

This clonotype was seen only a few times. One end of the junction varies from germline; a read error may be responsible. The chain is built from TRBV7-9 and TRBJ1-1, with D maybe TRBD1 (5 bases). The CDR3 is 12 residues long. The germline V gene encodes CDR1 SEHNR and CDR2 FQNEAQ (reference sequence). The CDR3 nucleotides read TGTGCCAGCAGCCCGGGCGGGACTGGAGCTTTCTTT. Residues: CASSPGGTGAFF.

This clonotype appeared a few times. V is TRBV29-1 and J is TRBJ2-3; 14 positions agree with TRBD2. The CDR3 extends over 14 amino acids. Germline CDR1 is SQVTM and CDR2 is ANQGSEA. J lost 6 bases, V lost 8 bases, and 7 bases had no gene match. DNA of the CDR3: TGCAGCTCCTCGACTAGCGGGAGGGTGGATACGCAGTATTTT. It translates to CSSSTSGRVDTQYF.

This clonotype was observed at least ten times. An end of the junction does not agree with germline; a read error may underlie this. The J gene is TRBJ2-7, the V gene TRBV4-1; the match to TRBD2 covers 12 bases. Per the germline V gene, CDR1 is MGHRA and CDR2 is YSYEKL. This CDR3 region has 17 residues. The DNA for the CDR3 is TGCGCCAGCAGCCAAGGACGACTAGCGGGAGCCTCCCACGAGCAGTACTTC. Translated: CASSQGRLAGASHEQYF.

The rearrangement links TRBV15 to TRBJ1-4; 8 nucleotides line up with TRBD1. Germline V CDR1 and CDR2: LNHNV, YYDKDF (reference sequence). The CDR3 sequence is 14 residues long. V gave up 2 bases and J gave up 5 bases; unmatched junction bases: 1. The CDR3 coding sequence is TGTGCCACCAGCAGAAGACAGGGGAATGAAAAACTGTTTTTT. Translating gives CATSRRQGNEKLFF.

This clonotype was counted a single time. The chain recombines TRBV10-3 with TRBJ2-1; no clear D. Germline V gene sequence: CDR1 ENHRY, CDR2 SYGVKD. The CDR3 covers 14 residues. The germline V and J ends were trimmed by 0 bases and 10 bases, with 13 bases remaining between them. CDR3 sequence (DNA): TGTGCCATCAGTGAGTCGGACCGTGTTAGCGAGCAGTTCTTC. Protein sequence: CAISESDRVSEQFF.